The 30 T cell receptor beta chains presented below share a single source sample, sequenced in a study of technical replicates of blood from a handful of donors (TCRdb year 2017). Library creation used the immunoSEQ multiplex PCR assay. In its TCRdb copy, this immuneACCESS table keeps in-frame sequences only and misses some clones. Where compared with another copy, unresolved V genes explain less than half of these, and the others have no known cause. This sample is represented by 83,000 or so clones; about 92% of them were singletons. About 0.26% of the sample rests with the top ten. Sequences were obtained from T cells isolated from PBMCs. The receptors stem from a human donor in good health.

The chain is built from TRBV11-2 and TRBJ2-2; 15 bases map to TRBD2. Germline V gene sequence: CDR1 SGHAT, CDR2 FQNNGV. V gave up 5 bases and J gave up 9 bases; unmatched junction bases: 13. The CDR3 is 18 residues long. CDR3 coding DNA: TGTGCCAGCAGCCCGGGACTAGCGGGAGGAATAGGGTTTAGGGAGCTGTTTTTT. This encodes CASSPGLAGGIGFRELFF.

This clone was seen once. The rearrangement uses TRBV14 and TRBJ2-2, with TRBD1 as a possible D gene (5 bases). This CDR3 region has 18 residues. V shed 0 bases and J shed 3 bases, with 17 bases lying between them. In germline, CDR1 is SGHDN, CDR2 FVKESK. CDR3 nucleotide sequence: TGTGCCAGCAGCCAAGATAGTTATTGGGCCAGGGACACCGGGGAGCTGTTTTTT. It codes for CASSQDSYWARDTGELFF.

This chain joins TRBV2 and TRBJ1-2, with 9 bases identical to TRBD1. The J segment lost 4 bases and the V segment lost 0 bases, leaving 3 bases of the junction unmatched. The CDR3 has 15 amino acids. In germline, CDR1 is SNHLY, CDR2 FYNNEI. For the CDR3, the DNA is TGTGCCAGCAGTGAAGCGGACAGGGGAAGCTATGGCTACACCTTC. This translates into CASSEADRGSYGYTF. Together with reference TRBV2 and TRBJ1-2, the CDR3 gives the full variable domain: EPEVTQTPSHQVTQMGQEVILRCVPISNHLYFYWYRQILGQKVEFLVSFYNNEISEKSEIFDDQFSVERPDGSNFTLKIRSTKLEDSAMYFCASSEADRGSYGYTFGSGTRLTVV.

This chain links TRBV5-1 with TRBJ1-4; a weak D match, TRBD1 (6 bases). V was shortened by 0 bases and J by 5 bases, with 14 bases between the two germline ends. Per the germline V gene, CDR1 is SGHRS and CDR2 is YFSETQ. The CDR3 has 16 amino acids. Here the CDR3 DNA reads TGCGCCAGCAGCTTGGACAGGGAGGGATACAATGAAAAACTGTTTTTT. Translation gives CASSLDREGYNEKLFF.

This chain connects TRBV10-3 to TRBJ1-4; 10 nucleotides agree with TRBD1. With 5 bases clipped from V and 2 bases from J, the junction kept 17 bases outside the gene matches. Germline V CDR1 and CDR2: ENHRY, SYGVKD. The CDR3 covers 20 residues. Here the CDR3 DNA reads TGTGCCATCAGTCCCAAACGAGGACAGGGGGAGGGCCTCACTAATGAAAAACTGTTTTTT. The encoded protein is CAISPKRGQGEGLTNEKLFF.

This chain links TRBV11-1 with TRBJ2-7; TRBD2 is a possible D gene (6 bases). Trimming pared 5 bases from V and 3 bases from J, leaving 14 bases between. Germline-derived CDR1 and CDR2 are SGHAT and FQDESV (reference sequence). The CDR3 contains 14 residues. CDR3 region: CASSRGRFIYEQYF. CDR3 DNA sequence: TGTGCCAGCAGCCGGGGGAGGTTTATCTACGAGCAGTACTTC.

The chain employs TRBV5-1 and TRBJ1-2, with TRBD1 identical over 7 bases. V shed 4 bases and J 0 bases; nucleotides not matched to a gene: 15. This CDR3 spans 18 amino acids. The germline CDR1 and CDR2 sequences are SGHRS and YFSETQ. CDR3 sequence: CASSVIRDSPLTNYGYTF. The CDR3 region has the DNA TGCGCCAGCAGCGTGATCAGGGACAGTCCACTTACTAACTATGGCTACACCTTC.

The chain carries TRBV2 and TRBJ1-3, with D maybe TRBD1 (6 bases). Germline loops: CDR1 SNHLY, CDR2 FYNNEI. Trimming removed 5 bases from V and 0 bases from J, with 11 bases in between. The CDR3 covers 15 residues. As DNA, the CDR3 is TGTGCCAGCAGTCCTTCGACAGGCTCTGGAAACACCATATATTTT. It is translated as CASSPSTGSGNTIYF.

The chain is built from TRBV6-6 and TRBJ2-1; a possible D gene is TRBD2 (6 bases). CDR1 is MNHNY and CDR2 is SVGAGI in the germline V gene (reference sequence). The germline V and J ends were trimmed by 5 bases and 4 bases, with 15 bases remaining between them. This CDR3 is 15 amino acids long. The CDR3 DNA is TGTGCCAGCAGTATTACGGGAGCTTCTTACAATGAGCAGTTCTTC. It translates to CASSITGASYNEQFF.

The chain has TRBV30 and TRBJ2-7, with D maybe TRBD2 (6 bases). Germline V gene data show CDR1 as GTSNPN and CDR2 as SVGIG (reference sequence). The CDR3 is made up of 13 amino acids. V lost 7 bases, J lost 3 bases, and 16 bases lay in between. The CDR3 nucleotides are TGTGCCTCTACGGGAGTCGGAATCTACGAGCAGTACTTC. Translation gives CASTGVGIYEQYF.

The chain carries TRBV9 and TRBJ2-7; D is uncertain. V was shortened by 0 bases and J by 4 bases, with 14 bases between the two germline ends. Germline V CDR1 and CDR2: SGDLS, YYNGEE. This CDR3 is 15 amino acids long. In nucleotides, the CDR3 is TGTGCCAGCAGCGTAGATCCTTCCTCGACATACGAGCAGTACTTC. Its translation: CASSVDPSSTYEQYF.

The chain is built from TRBV14 and TRBJ1-6, with TRBD1 as a possible D gene (5 bases). The CDR3 covers 16 residues. CDR1 is SGHDN, CDR2 FVKESK, per germline. V lost 1 base, J lost 3 bases, and 10 bases lay in between. CDR3 in amino acids: CASSQGRGFYNSPLHF. The CDR3 DNA is TGTGCCAGCAGCCAAGGGAGGGGCTTCTATAATTCACCCCTCCACTTT.

This clone came up once. The chain is built from TRBV30 and TRBJ1-3; weak D call: TRBD1 (5 bases). Germline V lookup: CDR1 GTSNPN, CDR2 SVGIG (reference sequence). The CDR3 contains 15 residues. The V end lost 1 base, the J end lost 0 bases, and 10 bases lay between the germline ends. CDR3 sequence: CAWSGGVLSGNTIYF. The CDR3 region has the DNA TGTGCCTGGAGTGGGGGGGTGCTCTCTGGAAACACCATATATTTT.

This chain joins TRBV5-1 and TRBJ1-2, with D tentatively TRBD1 (5 bases). The CDR3 spans 18 residues. Germline CDR1 SGHRS, CDR2 YFSETQ. The V end was cut by 4 bases, the J end by 5 bases, with 27 bases between. Here the CDR3 DNA reads TGCGCCAGCAGCGTCACAGGCCGCCGCGCTCCCGAACCTTATGGCTACACCTTC. Protein sequence: CASSVTGRRAPEPYGYTF.

This chain links TRBV30 with TRBJ1-1; no reliable D call. V shed 0 bases and J shed 3 bases, with 11 bases lying between them. Germline V CDR1 and CDR2: GTSNPN, SVGIG (reference sequence). The CDR3 is 14 amino acids. The CDR3 here is CAWSVHGVDTEAFF. The CDR3, as DNA: TGTGCCTGGAGTGTACACGGGGTTGACACTGAAGCTTTCTTT.

The chain links TRBV2 to TRBJ1-1; D not certain. Deletions cut 8 bases from V and 0 bases from J, with 10 bases between. Germline CDR1 SNHLY, CDR2 FYNNEI. This CDR3 has 13 amino acids. The CDR3 loop is CASSELMNTEAFF. In DNA, the CDR3 is TGTGCCAGCTCGGAGCTCATGAACACTGAAGCTTTCTTT.

The CDR3: CARPQTGKAYQPQHF. In DNA form, the CDR3 reads TGCGCCAGGCCCCAGACAGGGAAGGCCTATCAGCCCCAGCATTTT. The chain joins TRBV10-1 to TRBJ1-5, with 7 bases lining up with TRBD1. V shed 9 bases, J shed 5 bases, and the junction held 13 bases outside the gene matches. Per germline, CDR1 WNHNN and CDR2 SYGVQD (reference sequence). This CDR3 has 15 amino acids.

The J gene is TRBJ2-4, the V gene TRBV6-5, with 10 bases that match TRBD1. The CDR3 is made up of 13 amino acids. The V segment lost 7 bases and the J segment 8 bases; nucleotides outside the gene matches: 5. Per the germline V gene, CDR1 is MNHEY and CDR2 is SVGAGI. The CDR3 loop is CASTGQGGHIQYF. For the CDR3, the DNA is TGTGCCAGCACTGGACAGGGGGGTCACATTCAGTACTTC.

The chain links TRBV28 to TRBJ1-5; D remains ambiguous. The V and J ends lost 1 base and 0 bases respectively, with 16 bases between them. This CDR3 region has 18 residues. Per the germline V gene, CDR1 is MDHEN and CDR2 is SYDVKM. The CDR3 reads CASSLFRLEDHSNQPQHF. CDR3 coding DNA: TGTGCCAGCAGTTTATTCAGGTTGGAGGATCATAGCAATCAGCCCCAGCATTTT.

This rearrangement joins TRBV28 to TRBJ1-2; tentatively, D is TRBD1 (5 bases). The CDR3 has 17 amino acids. Germline CDR1 reads MDHEN; CDR2 reads SYDVKM. V was trimmed by 3 bases and J by 1 base, leaving 18 bases between them. The CDR3 DNA is TGTGCCAGCAGTTTTTACCGGGGGGGTGATGTTAACTATGGCTACACCTTC. This sequence encodes CASSFYRGGDVNYGYTF.

The V call is TRBV7-2, the J call TRBJ1-2; perhaps TRBD1 as D (5 bases). The CDR3 loop spans 15 amino acids. Trimming removed 1 base at V and 4 bases at J, with 13 bases between. Per the germline V gene, CDR1 is SGHTA and CDR2 is FQGNSA. The chain's CDR3 is CASSLVTVLSYGYTF. The CDR3 DNA reads TGTGCCAGCAGCTTAGTGACAGTGCTATCCTATGGCTACACCTTC.

J is TRBJ1-2 and V is TRBV19; 8 bases agree with TRBD1. V trimming: 5 bases; J trimming: 7 bases; junction bases outside the gene matches: 9. The CDR3 is 14 residues long. Germline CDR1 reads LNHDA; CDR2 reads SQIVND (reference sequence). This CDR3 is CASSPTGGIGGYTF. The CDR3 DNA is TGTGCCAGTAGTCCCACAGGGGGGATTGGTGGCTACACCTTC.

This clone appeared a single time. The chain has TRBV4-1 and TRBJ1-3, with D unclear. From germline, CDR1 is MGHRA and CDR2 YSYEKL. CDR3 length equals 13 residues. V lost 0 bases and J 4 bases, leaving 4 bases between the germline ends. Here the CDR3 DNA reads TGCGCCAGCAGCCAAGATATGGGAAACACCATATATTTT. It is translated as CASSQDMGNTIYF.

This chain joins TRBV11-2 and TRBJ2-1, with 7 bases lining up with TRBD1. The CDR3 has 15 amino acids. Germline V lookup: CDR1 SGHAT, CDR2 FQNNGV. The junction had 6 bases not matched to a gene; V was cut back by 5 bases and J by 2 bases. The CDR3 DNA reads TGTGCCAGCAGCGGCTACAGGGGCCCCTACAATGAGCAGTTCTTC. Protein: CASSGYRGPYNEQFF.

The chain is built from TRBV7-3 and TRBJ1-5; D remains ambiguous. V was shortened by 5 bases and J by 1 base, with 21 bases between the two germline ends. Germline CDR1 SGHTA, CDR2 FQGTGA. CDR3 length: 18 residues. The CDR3 sequence: CASSPPSIGSESNQPQHF. CDR3 DNA sequence: TGTGCCAGCAGCCCCCCATCGATCGGGTCGGAAAGCAATCAGCCCCAGCATTTT.

This clone was recorded a few times. The J gene is TRBJ2-7, the V gene TRBV19, with D hard to call. CDR3 length: 13 residues. Between the trimmed V and J ends, which lost 5 bases and 3 bases, there was a span of 11 bases. The germline V gene encodes CDR1 LNHDA and CDR2 SQIVND (reference sequence). DNA for the CDR3: TGTGCCAGTAGTCCGGGTTTAGGCTACGAGCAGTACTTC. Its translation: CASSPGLGYEQYF.

This clone was recorded only once. The chain has TRBV29-1 and TRBJ2-2; D might be TRBD2 (6 bases). The germline V gene encodes CDR1 SQVTM and CDR2 ANQGSEA. Trimming removed 6 bases at V and 6 bases at J, with 11 bases between. The CDR3 spans 12 residues. CDR3 sequence: CSVDLASGELFF. The CDR3 coding sequence is TGCAGCGTGGATCTAGCGTCCGGGGAGCTGTTTTTT.

The chain uses TRBV27 and TRBJ2-7, with 7 positions matching TRBD1. The ends lost 4 bases at V and 5 bases at J; junction bases unmatched: 8. This CDR3 is built from 14 residues. Germline V gives CDR1 MNHEY, CDR2 SMNVEV (reference sequence). Here the CDR3 DNA reads TGTGCCAGCAGTTCCCGACAGGGTCTCCACGAGCAGTACTTC. It translates to CASSSRQGLHEQYF.

The V and J genes are TRBV21-1 and TRBJ2-3; the table's D gene call, TRBD1, was not cross checked with the DNA. TRBV21-1 is labeled a pseudogene. The CDR3 contains 18 residues. The DNA for the CDR3 is TGTGCCAGCAGCAAATGTTTGGGCGCAGGGAAGTACGCAGATACGCAGTATTTT. It codes for CASSKCLGAGKYADTQYF.

The J gene is TRBJ1-2, the V gene TRBV18; TRBD1 matches 11 bases. The CDR3 is made up of 20 amino acids. Germline loops: CDR1 KGHSH, CDR2 LQKENI. V gave up 4 bases and J gave up 2 bases; unmatched junction bases: 18. This CDR3 reads CASSLKDRGPRLLKNYGYTF. The CDR3 nucleotides read TGTGCCAGCTCACTAAAGGACAGGGGGCCTCGTCTGCTAAAGAACTATGGCTACACCTTC.